This T cell receptor (beta chain) was profiled in a study of blood T cell repertoires in COVID-19. Whole-study context: Sources were T cells, B-cell-depleted T cells, or PBMCs; the material itself was cDNA or gDNA.

From germline, CDR1 is SGHRS and CDR2 YFSETQ. The CDR3 extends over 12 amino acids. Deletions cut 6 bases from V and 8 bases from J, with 14 bases between. Authors' analysis steps: Amplification of reference gene primers provided the estimated nucleated cell counts. Method: immunoSEQ multiplex PCR; TCRdb's copy keeps in-frame clones and lacks some. V, J and clone size are those of that table, while D and trimming were read from the DNA. The sample includes under 300,000 clones, 82% of them seen just once. The rearrangement joins TRBV5-1 to TRBJ2-5, with a possible D match to TRBD1 (6 bases). Source material: peripheral blood. The TCR sequence derives from a woman older than 75 with active or convalescent COVID-19. CDR3 in amino acids: CASNQPQGTQYF. CDR3 DNA: TGCGCCAGCAACCAACCACAGGGAACCCAGTACTTC.